This is a list of T cell receptor beta chains from one sample in a study of OX40 agonist ivuxolimab in advanced cancers. Repertoires were generated with immunoSEQ multiplex PCR, while TCRdb's copy carries only in-frame clones and drops some. The sample yields tens of thousands of clones, over 80% seen once. The specimen comprised CD4+ or CD8+ T cells sorted from blood, sampled in a trial of the OX40 agonist ivuxolimab. These receptor sequences come from an adult with an advanced solid tumor such as melanoma, head and neck, liver or kidney cancer. The CDR3 runs from the conserved cysteine through the conserved F or W. D genes are given only for firm matches. Clone size appears in some rows only: once, few, many, or a class for an expanded clone.

j_call	d_call	clone_size	v_call	cdr3_aa	cdr3_nt
TRBJ2-7	TRBD1	.	TRBV19	CASSFGQGTYEQYF	TGTGCCAGTAGTTTCGGACAGGGGACCTACGAGCAGTACTTC
TRBJ2-5	.	.	TRBV28	CASSNRIQETQYF	TGTGCCAGCAGTAACAGGATTCAAGAGACCCAGTACTTC
TRBJ1-5	.	.	TRBV27	CASRSDASSNQPQHF	TGTGCCAGCCGATCGGACGCCTCCAGCAATCAGCCCCAGCATTTT
TRBJ2-2	TRBD1	.	TRBV7-9	CASGFGTGNTGELFF	TGTGCCAGCGGCTTCGGGACAGGGAACACCGGGGAGCTGTTTTTT
TRBJ1-4	.	.	TRBV28	CASSLPGAANEKLFF	TGTGCCAGCAGTTTACCAGGGGCAGCTAATGAAAAACTGTTTTTT
TRBJ1-5	.	.	TRBV7-2	CASRRDGSPNQPQHF	TGTGCCAGCAGACGGGACGGCTCCCCCAATCAGCCCCAGCATTTT
TRBJ2-7	.	.	TRBV10-2	CASSEQQGYEQYF	TGCGCCAGCAGTGAACAACAGGGATACGAGCAGTACTTC
TRBJ2-2	TRBD2	.	TRBV7-3	CASSLYSGGNTGELFF	TGTGCCAGCAGCTTATACAGCGGGGGGAACACCGGGGAGCTGTTTTTT
TRBJ2-2	.	once	TRBV25-1	CASSPRSGNTGELFF	TGTGCCAGCAGTCCCCGGTCGGGGAATACCGGGGAGCTGTTTTTT
TRBJ2-4	.	once	TRBV19	CASSDWPKGDIQYF	TGTGCCAGTAGCGACTGGCCGAAGGGGGACATTCAGTACTTC
TRBJ1-5	TRBD1	.	TRBV5-8	CASSLGTGGLPQHF	TGTGCCAGCAGCTTAGGGACAGGGGGCCTGCCCCAGCATTTT
TRBJ2-7	.	.	TRBV19	CASSIGPFYEQYF	TGTGCCAGTAGTATCGGGCCCTTCTACGAGCAGTACTTC
TRBJ1-1	.	.	TRBV30	CAWSAAGPQFGAFF	TGTGCCTGGAGTGCGGCCGGGCCCCAGTTTGGAGCTTTCTTT
TRBJ1-5	.	.	TRBV2	CASNLAGVQPQHF	TGTGCCAGCAACCTGGCTGGGGTTCAGCCCCAGCATTTT
TRBJ2-7	.	.	TRBV29-1	CSVLTRPPGFASEQYF	TGCAGCGTTCTAACGCGGCCTCCAGGGTTCGCTTCCGAGCAGTACTTC
TRBJ2-7	TRBD2	.	TRBV29-1	CSAHLAGYSYEQYF	TGCAGCGCCCATCTAGCGGGATACTCCTACGAGCAGTACTTC
TRBJ1-1	.	.	TRBV5-1	CASSLIGGTNTEAFF	TGCGCCAGCAGCTTGATAGGGGGGACGAACACTGAAGCTTTCTTT
TRBJ1-1	TRBD1	.	TRBV18	CASSLGTVRNTEAFF	TGTGCCAGCTCACTCGGGACAGTCCGGAACACTGAAGCTTTCTTT
TRBJ1-2	.	.	TRBV15	CATSRAGYGYTF	TGTGCCACCAGCAGAGCTGGCTATGGCTACACCTTC
TRBJ2-6	.	.	TRBV28	CASSFWRSGANVLTF	TGTGCCAGCAGTTTTTGGAGGTCCGGGGCCAACGTCCTGACTTTC
TRBJ2-3	TRBD1	.	TRBV27	CATLPAGGRGTDTQYF	TGTGCCACCCTCCCGGCAGGGGGCAGGGGCACAGATACGCAGTATTTT
TRBJ2-7	.	.	TRBV5-1	CASSLDEGGPYEQYF	TGCGCCAGCAGCTTGGACGAGGGGGGACCCTACGAGCAGTACTTC
TRBJ1-2	.	.	TRBV29-1	CSVGEGGGGYTF	TGCAGCGTTGGAGAGGGGGGAGGCGGCTACACCTTC
TRBJ1-2	.	few	TRBV5-1	CASSLALSTGHYGYTF	TGCGCCAGCAGCTTGGCCCTCTCTACAGGGCATTATGGCTACACCTTC
TRBJ2-1	.	.	TRBV9	CASSVDGLGLVYNEQFF	TGTGCCAGCAGCGTAGATGGCTTAGGGCTAGTTTACAATGAGCAGTTCTTC
TRBJ1-6	.	.	TRBV2	CASIPEVNSPLHF	TGTGCCAGCATCCCAGAGGTTAATTCACCCCTCCACTTT
TRBJ1-1	.	few	TRBV5-1	CASSLGILDTEAFF	TGCGCCAGCAGCTTGGGGATCTTAGACACTGAAGCTTTCTTT
TRBJ1-3	.	.	TRBV19	CASSINLASGNTIYF	TGTGCCAGTAGTATTAACCTGGCCTCCGGAAACACCATATATTTT
TRBJ1-1	.	once	TRBV5-1	CASSVQGGEAFF	TGCGCCAGCAGCGTGCAGGGTGGGGAAGCTTTCTTT
TRBJ1-5	.	.	TRBV7-8	CASSLASAQLNQPQHF	TGTGCCAGCAGCTTAGCTTCTGCACAGCTCAATCAGCCCCAGCATTTT
TRBJ2-2	.	.	TRBV6-1	CASTANTGELFF	TGTGCCAGCACCGCGAACACCGGGGAGCTGTTTTTT
TRBJ2-5	.	once	TRBV5-6	CASSLALGGTQYF	TGTGCCAGCAGCTTGGCCTTAGGGGGGACCCAGTACTTC
TRBJ2-7	.	.	TRBV6-5	CASSYSGKKGWYEQYF	TGTGCCAGCAGTTACTCGGGAAAGAAGGGTTGGTACGAGCAGTACTTC
TRBJ2-7	.	once	TRBV28	CASKSGLMSYEQYF	TGTGCCAGCAAGTCAGGGCTGATGTCCTACGAGCAGTACTTC
TRBJ2-7	TRBD2	.	TRBV5-1	CASSLREGPTYEQYF	TGCGCCAGCAGCTTGCGGGAGGGCCCAACGTACGAGCAGTACTTC
TRBJ2-3	.	.	TRBV5-1	CASSPGGPTDTQYF	TGCGCCAGCAGCCCGGGGGGCCCCACAGATACGCAGTATTTT
TRBJ1-1	.	.	TRBV6-1	CASLGQTSEAFF	TGTGCCAGCCTTGGACAGACTTCTGAAGCTTTCTTT
TRBJ2-5	.	.	TRBV13	CASSLSSRRVGETQYF	TGTGCCAGCAGCTTATCCTCTCGCAGGGTTGGAGAGACCCAGTACTTC
TRBJ2-1	TRBD2	.	TRBV2	CASSEERGAYNEQFF	TGTGCCAGCAGTGAAGAACGGGGGGCCTACAATGAGCAGTTCTTC
TRBJ1-5	TRBD1	.	TRBV7-9	CASSPDRESNQPQHF	TGTGCCAGCAGCCCCGACAGGGAGAGCAATCAGCCCCAGCATTTT
TRBJ2-5	.	.	TRBV19	CASSIGNGGGHTLTQYF	TGTGCCAGTAGTATTGGTAACGGAGGAGGACATACCCTAACGCAGTACTTC
TRBJ2-7	.	.	TRBV23-1	CASRRARCYEQYF	TGCGCCAGCAGGCGCGCCAGGTGTTACGAGCAGTACTTC
TRBJ2-5	.	once	TRBV5-4	CASSPEGVQETQYF	TGTGCCAGCAGCCCGGAAGGGGTCCAAGAGACCCAGTACTTC
TRBJ1-6	.	.	TRBV6-1	CASSEYVGTLVGSLLHF	TGTGCCAGCAGTGAATATGTCGGTACCCTGGTCGGTTCACTCCTCCACTTT
TRBJ2-3	TRBD2	.	TRBV19	CASSVLAGLTDTQYF	TGTGCCAGTAGTGTACTAGCGGGGTTAACAGATACGCAGTATTTT
TRBJ2-2	TRBD1	few	TRBV7-2	CASSLGGQGSGELFF	TGTGCCAGCAGCTTAGGGGGACAGGGATCCGGGGAGCTGTTTTTT
TRBJ1-4	.	few	TRBV7-2	CASSLAHGENEKLFF	TGTGCCAGCAGCTTAGCGCACGGGGAGAATGAAAAACTGTTTTTT
TRBJ2-7	.	.	TRBV4-1	CASSQVPSSTIYEQYF	TGCGCCAGCAGCCAAGTCCCATCGTCTACCATCTACGAGCAGTACTTC
TRBJ1-6	.	.	TRBV19	CASSREELTENSPLHF	TGTGCCAGTAGCCGAGAGGAATTGACGGAAAATTCACCCCTCCACTTT
TRBJ2-1	.	few	TRBV6-5	CASSPPGVSYNEQFF	TGTGCCAGCAGTCCCCCAGGGGTTTCCTACAATGAGCAGTTCTTC
TRBJ1-1	TRBD1	once	TRBV11-2	CASEGDRLDTEAFF	TGTGCCAGTGAGGGGGACAGACTTGACACTGAAGCTTTCTTT
TRBJ2-3	TRBD2	.	TRBV7-3	CASSPLAGVDTQYF	TGTGCCAGCAGTCCACTAGCGGGAGTAGATACGCAGTATTTT